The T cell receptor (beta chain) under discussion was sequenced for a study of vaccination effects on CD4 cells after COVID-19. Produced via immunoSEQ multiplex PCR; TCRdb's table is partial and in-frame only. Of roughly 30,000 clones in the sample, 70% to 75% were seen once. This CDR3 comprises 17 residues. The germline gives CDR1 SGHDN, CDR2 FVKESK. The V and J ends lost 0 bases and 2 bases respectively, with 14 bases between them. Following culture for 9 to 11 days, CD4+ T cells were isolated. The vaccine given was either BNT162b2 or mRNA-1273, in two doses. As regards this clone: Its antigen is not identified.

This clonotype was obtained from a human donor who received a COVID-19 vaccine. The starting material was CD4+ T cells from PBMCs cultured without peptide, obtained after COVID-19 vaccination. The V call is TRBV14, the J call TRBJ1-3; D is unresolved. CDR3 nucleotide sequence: TGTGCCAGCAGCCAAGATTGGGCTTTCCCAACTGGAAACACCATATATTTT. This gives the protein CASSQDWAFPTGNTIYF.